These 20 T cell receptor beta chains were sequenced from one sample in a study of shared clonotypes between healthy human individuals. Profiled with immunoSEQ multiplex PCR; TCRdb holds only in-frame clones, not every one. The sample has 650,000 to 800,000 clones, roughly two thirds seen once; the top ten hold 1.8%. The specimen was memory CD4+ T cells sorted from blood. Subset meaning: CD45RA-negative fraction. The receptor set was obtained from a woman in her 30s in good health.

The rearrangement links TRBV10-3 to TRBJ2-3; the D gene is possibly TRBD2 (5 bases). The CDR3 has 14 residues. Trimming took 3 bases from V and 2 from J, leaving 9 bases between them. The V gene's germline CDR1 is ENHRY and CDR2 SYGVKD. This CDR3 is CAISDGLFTDTQYF. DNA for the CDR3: TGTGCCATCAGTGATGGACTTTTCACAGATACGCAGTATTTT.

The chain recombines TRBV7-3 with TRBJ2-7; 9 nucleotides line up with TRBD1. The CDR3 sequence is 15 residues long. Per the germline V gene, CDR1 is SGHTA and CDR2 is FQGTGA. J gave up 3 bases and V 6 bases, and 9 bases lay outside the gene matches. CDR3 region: CASSRSGTGNYEQYF. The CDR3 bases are TGTGCCAGCAGTCGCTCCGGGACAGGGAACTACGAGCAGTACTTC.

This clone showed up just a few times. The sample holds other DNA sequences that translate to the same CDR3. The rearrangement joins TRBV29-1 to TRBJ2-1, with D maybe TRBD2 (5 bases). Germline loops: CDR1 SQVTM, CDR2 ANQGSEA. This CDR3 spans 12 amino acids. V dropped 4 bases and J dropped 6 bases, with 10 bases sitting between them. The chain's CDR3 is CSVAPSGNEQFF. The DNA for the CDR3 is TGCAGCGTTGCCCCCAGCGGCAATGAGCAGTTCTTC.

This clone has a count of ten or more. CDR3 coding DNA: TGCGCCAGCAGCATACAGGGGCGGGTAAGAGACACTGAAGCTTTCTTT. Protein: CASSIQGRVRDTEAFF. The J gene is TRBJ1-1, the V gene TRBV5-1, with 7 bases fitting TRBD1. The CDR3 spans 16 residues. Germline V CDR1 and CDR2: SGHRS, YFSETQ. V lost 4 bases and J lost 3; bases outside the gene matches: 12.

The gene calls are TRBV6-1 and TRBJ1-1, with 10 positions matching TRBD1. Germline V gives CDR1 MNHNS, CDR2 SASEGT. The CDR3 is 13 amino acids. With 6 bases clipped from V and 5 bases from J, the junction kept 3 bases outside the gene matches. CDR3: CASSGTGDTEAFF. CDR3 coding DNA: TGTGCCAGCAGCGGGACAGGGGATACTGAAGCTTTCTTT.

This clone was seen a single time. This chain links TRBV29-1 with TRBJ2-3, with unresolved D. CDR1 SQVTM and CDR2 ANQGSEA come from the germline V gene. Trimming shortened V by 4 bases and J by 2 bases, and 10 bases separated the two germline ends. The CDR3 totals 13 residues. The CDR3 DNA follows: TGCAGCGTTGTGCGGCGGAACACAGATACGCAGTATTTT. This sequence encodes CSVVRRNTDTQYF.

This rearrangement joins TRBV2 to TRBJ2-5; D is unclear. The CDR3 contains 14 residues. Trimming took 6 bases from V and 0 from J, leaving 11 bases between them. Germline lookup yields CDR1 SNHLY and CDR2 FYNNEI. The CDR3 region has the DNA TGTGCCAGCAGAGCGAATGCAAACCAAGAGACCCAGTACTTC. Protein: CASRANANQETQYF.

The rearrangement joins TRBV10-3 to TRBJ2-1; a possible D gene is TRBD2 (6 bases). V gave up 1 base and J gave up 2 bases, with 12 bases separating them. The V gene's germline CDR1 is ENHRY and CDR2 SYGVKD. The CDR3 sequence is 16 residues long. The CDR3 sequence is CAISELKTSPYNEQFF. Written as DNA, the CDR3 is TGTGCCATCAGTGAGTTAAAGACTAGTCCCTACAATGAGCAGTTCTTC.

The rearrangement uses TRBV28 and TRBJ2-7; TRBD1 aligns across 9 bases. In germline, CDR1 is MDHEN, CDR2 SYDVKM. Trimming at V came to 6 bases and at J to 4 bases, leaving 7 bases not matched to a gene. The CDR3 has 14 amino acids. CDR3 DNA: TGTGCCAGCAGGCCCGGGACAGGGTGGTACGAGCAGTACTTC. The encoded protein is CASRPGTGWYEQYF.

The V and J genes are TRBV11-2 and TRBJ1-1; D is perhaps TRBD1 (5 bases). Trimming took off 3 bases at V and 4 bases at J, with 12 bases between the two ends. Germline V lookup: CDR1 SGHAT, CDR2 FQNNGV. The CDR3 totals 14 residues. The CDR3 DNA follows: TGTGCCAGCAGCTTTGGGACCCACGGCACTGAAGCTTTCTTT. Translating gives CASSFGTHGTEAFF.

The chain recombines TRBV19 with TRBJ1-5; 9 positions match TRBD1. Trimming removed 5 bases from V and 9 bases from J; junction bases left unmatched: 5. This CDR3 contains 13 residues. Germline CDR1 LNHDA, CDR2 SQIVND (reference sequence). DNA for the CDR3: TGTGCCAGTAGTGTTCCGGGACAGGGGCCCCAGCATTTT. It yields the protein CASSVPGQGPQHF. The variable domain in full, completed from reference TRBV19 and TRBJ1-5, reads DGGITQSPKYLFRKEGQNVTLSCEQNLNHDAMYWYRQDPGQGLRLIYYSQIVNDFQKGDIAEGYSVSREKKESFPLTVTSAQKNPTAFYLCASSVPGQGPQHFGDGTRLSIL.

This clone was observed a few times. The DNA of the CDR3 is TGCAGCGTTGAAGATGGGCCGGGACTAGCGGGAGGAAGCTACAATGAGCAGTTCTTC. Amino acid sequence: CSVEDGPGLAGGSYNEQFF. V is TRBV29-1 and J is TRBJ2-1; 15 bases fit TRBD2. V trimming: 0 bases; J trimming: 3 bases; junction bases outside the gene matches: 9. Germline V CDR1 and CDR2: SQVTM, ANQGSEA. This CDR3 has 19 residues.

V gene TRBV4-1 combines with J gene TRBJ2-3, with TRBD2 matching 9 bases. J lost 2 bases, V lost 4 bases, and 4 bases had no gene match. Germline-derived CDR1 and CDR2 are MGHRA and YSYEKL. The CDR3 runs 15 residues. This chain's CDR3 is CASSPRLADTDTQYF. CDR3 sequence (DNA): TGCGCCAGCAGCCCAAGACTAGCGGACACAGATACGCAGTATTTT.

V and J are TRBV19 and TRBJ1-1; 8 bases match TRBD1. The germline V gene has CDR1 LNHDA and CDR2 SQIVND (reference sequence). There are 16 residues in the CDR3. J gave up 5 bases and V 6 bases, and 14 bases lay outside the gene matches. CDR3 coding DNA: TGTGCCAGTAGCAGACAAGACCAGGGGGCATGGACTGAAGCTTTCTTT. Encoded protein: CASSRQDQGAWTEAFF. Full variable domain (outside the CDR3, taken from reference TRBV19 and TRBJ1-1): DGGITQSPKYLFRKEGQNVTLSCEQNLNHDAMYWYRQDPGQGLRLIYYSQIVNDFQKGDIAEGYSVSREKKESFPLTVTSAQKNPTAFYLCASSRQDQGAWTEAFFGQGTRLTVV.

Here the CDR3 DNA reads TGTGCCAGCAGCCCCACCCAACAGGGGGCGGGCACTGAAGCTTTCTTT. This translates into CASSPTQQGAGTEAFF. The rearrangement joins TRBV5-5 to TRBJ1-1; 9 positions agree with TRBD1. J lost 4 bases, V lost 4 bases, and 11 bases had no gene match. This CDR3 is 16 amino acids long. The germline CDR1 and CDR2 sequences are SGHKS and YYEKEE (reference sequence).

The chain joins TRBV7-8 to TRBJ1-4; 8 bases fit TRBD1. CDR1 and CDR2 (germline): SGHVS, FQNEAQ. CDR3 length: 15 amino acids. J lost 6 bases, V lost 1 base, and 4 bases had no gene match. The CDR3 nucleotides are TGTGCCAGCAGCTTAGTTGAGACAGGGGATGAAAAACTGTTTTTT. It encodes CASSLVETGDEKLFF.

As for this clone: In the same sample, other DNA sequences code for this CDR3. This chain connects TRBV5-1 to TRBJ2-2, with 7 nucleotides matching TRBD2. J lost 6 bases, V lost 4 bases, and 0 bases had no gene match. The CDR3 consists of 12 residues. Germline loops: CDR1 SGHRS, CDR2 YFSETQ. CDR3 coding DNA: TGCGCCAGCAGCCGGGAGGCCGGGGAGCTGTTTTTT. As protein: CASSREAGELFF.

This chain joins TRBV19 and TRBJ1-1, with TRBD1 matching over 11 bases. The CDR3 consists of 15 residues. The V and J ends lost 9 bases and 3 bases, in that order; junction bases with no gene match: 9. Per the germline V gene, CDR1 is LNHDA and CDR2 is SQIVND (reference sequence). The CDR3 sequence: CASLDRGRRDTEAFF. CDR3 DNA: TGTGCCAGCCTGGACAGGGGGCGCCGGGACACTGAAGCTTTCTTT.

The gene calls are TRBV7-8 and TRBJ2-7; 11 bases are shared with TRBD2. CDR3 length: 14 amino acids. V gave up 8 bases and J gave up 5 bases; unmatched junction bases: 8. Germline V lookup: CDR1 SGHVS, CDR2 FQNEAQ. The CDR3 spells CASRRGTSGNEQYF. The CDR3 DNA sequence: TGTGCCAGCCGCAGGGGGACTAGCGGAAACGAGCAGTACTTC.

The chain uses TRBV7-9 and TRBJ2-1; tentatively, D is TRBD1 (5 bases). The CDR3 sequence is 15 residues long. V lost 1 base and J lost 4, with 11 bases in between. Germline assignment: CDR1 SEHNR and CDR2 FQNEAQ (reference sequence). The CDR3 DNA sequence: TGTGCCAGCAGCTTAGGGCAGGGTTTTTACAATGAGCAGTTCTTC. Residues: CASSLGQGFYNEQFF.